The entry below gives a single T cell receptor beta chain sequence along with its context. Its antigen remains unidentified. These data come from a study of response to subunit inactivated influenza vaccine. TCRdb redid the calling of the RT-PCR reads with MiXCR, one entry per CDR3 protein. Here the sample spans around 150,000 distinct CDR3 sequences, 11% being singletons. Study-level findings and limits: Authors proposed each seasonal influenza vaccination draws in few new T cells.

The CDR3 has 14 amino acids. Trimming removed 2 bases from V and 4 bases from J, with 8 bases in between. The germline gives CDR1 ENHRY, CDR2 SYGVKD. The rearrangement uses TRBV10-3 and TRBJ2-2; D remains ambiguous. The clonotype originates from a man in his fifties or sixties who received an inactivated influenza vaccine. Sequencing was performed on non-naive T cells sorted from PBMCs, taken 40 to 50 days after vaccination. The CDR3 loop is CAISEQRATGELFF. The CDR3 DNA is TGTGCCATCAGTGAGCAAAGGGCCACCGGGGAGCTGTTTTTT.